These T cell receptor beta chains were read from a single sample in a study of T-cell memory formation after mild COVID-19. Each CDR3 protein gets one entry after TCRdb re-called the 5' RACE reads with MiXCR. The sample yields about 560,000 distinct CDR3 sequences, 17% seen once. Input material: PBMCs or a T cell subset sorted from them (not recorded which). Receptors originate from an adult woman who had mild COVID-19 (a few samples of this study predate the infection). Cell type and time point are not known. CDR3s leave out the opening cysteine and the closing phenylalanine or tryptophan.

V gene: TRBV13
CDR3 length: 13
CDR3 protein: ASSFGGAPNYGYT

V gene: TRBV29-1
CDR3 length: 9
CDR3 protein: SVEDTVQAF

V gene: TRBV11-2
CDR3 length: 10
CDR3 protein: ASSLNQDTQY

V gene: TRBV13
CDR3 length: 12
CDR3 protein: ASSVAGTDYGYT

V gene: TRBV5-4
CDR3 length: 13
CDR3 protein: ASSLPTGQGGEQY

V gene: TRBV7-9
CDR3 length: 16
CDR3 protein: ATRFTGTDLFTGNTIY

V gene: TRBV29-1
CDR3 length: 13
CDR3 protein: SVEVWNSGANVLT

V gene: TRBV12-3/TRBV12-4
CDR3 length: 12
CDR3 protein: ASSADWGPGEQY

V gene: TRBV7-3
CDR3 length: 12
CDR3 protein: ASSLWGGPYEQY

V gene: TRBV7-2
CDR3 length: 13
CDR3 protein: ASSLEVAAWDTQY

V gene: TRBV12-3/TRBV12-4
CDR3 length: 14
CDR3 protein: ASNPKLPSSYNEQF

V gene: TRBV11-2
CDR3 length: 14
CDR3 protein: ASSLQGTLLGTEAF

V gene: TRBV20-1
CDR3 length: 11
CDR3 protein: SASSGGSYEQY

V gene: TRBV11-2
CDR3 length: 14
CDR3 protein: ASSPEGAGVADTQY

V gene: TRBV12-3/TRBV12-4
CDR3 length: 13
CDR3 protein: ASSPFGGAYNEQF

V gene: TRBV18
CDR3 length: 11
CDR3 protein: ASSSLIWDEQF

V gene: TRBV6-5
CDR3 length: 13
CDR3 protein: ASSYHKLANYGYT

V gene: TRBV4-2
CDR3 length: 12
CDR3 protein: ASSQDLGDNEQF

V gene: TRBV20-1
CDR3 length: 14
CDR3 protein: SARDWASGTTDTQY

V gene: TRBV20-1
CDR3 length: 12
CDR3 protein: SARDSTGNTEAF

V gene: TRBV7-8
CDR3 length: 14
CDR3 protein: ASSLARAGQYEKLF

V gene: TRBV15
CDR3 length: 13
CDR3 protein: ATSRVTTPNEKLF

V gene: TRBV5-6
CDR3 length: 12
CDR3 protein: ASSYTGSREKLF

V gene: TRBV7-9
CDR3 length: 11
CDR3 protein: ASSLPPGYEQY

V gene: TRBV5-1
CDR3 length: 12
CDR3 protein: ASGDRRSNYGYT

V gene: TRBV3-1
CDR3 length: 11
CDR3 protein: ASSLSVVDEQF

V gene: TRBV3-1
CDR3 length: 11
CDR3 protein: ASAPNGNTEAF

V gene: TRBV5-1
CDR3 length: 12
CDR3 protein: ASSFFEPGHEQY

V gene: TRBV19
CDR3 length: 12
CDR3 protein: ASTPTGMGTEAF

V gene: TRBV6-2/TRBV6-3
CDR3 length: 12
CDR3 protein: ASSYSYGRPEAF

V gene: TRBV29-1
CDR3 length: 11
CDR3 protein: SAGQENTDTQY

V gene: TRBV7-9
CDR3 length: 14
CDR3 protein: ASSLSQRPRTDTQY

V gene: TRBV12-3/TRBV12-4
CDR3 length: 15
CDR3 protein: ASSLRAGILLNQPQH

V gene: TRBV6-5
CDR3 length: 14
CDR3 protein: ASRPPGWGGSDEQF

V gene: TRBV7-9
CDR3 length: 14
CDR3 protein: ASSFSSEGTTDTQY

V gene: TRBV4-1
CDR3 length: 13
CDR3 protein: ASSRETGDGTEAF

V gene: TRBV4-2
CDR3 length: 13
CDR3 protein: ASSPNGQAGYEQY

V gene: TRBV6-5
CDR3 length: 11
CDR3 protein: ASQSGGRDGYT

V gene: TRBV5-1
CDR3 length: 13
CDR3 protein: ASSLAGASYNEQF

V gene: TRBV2
CDR3 length: 13
CDR3 protein: ASSRFTSGIYEQF

V gene: TRBV9
CDR3 length: 11
CDR3 protein: ASSVSDTNTQY

V gene: TRBV12-3/TRBV12-4
CDR3 length: 11
CDR3 protein: ASERSVGHEAF

V gene: TRBV10-3
CDR3 length: 11
CDR3 protein: ATLPQGQNIQY

V gene: TRBV11-2
CDR3 length: 11
CDR3 protein: ASSLGPNSEQF

V gene: TRBV18
CDR3 length: 13
CDR3 protein: ASSPPTNLRSGYT

V gene: TRBV7-2
CDR3 length: 12
CDR3 protein: ASSPGLQSNEQF

V gene: TRBV6-5
CDR3 length: 13
CDR3 protein: ASRSLLNRNNEQF

V gene: TRBV12-3/TRBV12-4
CDR3 length: 13
CDR3 protein: ASSGLDGRSNEQF

V gene: TRBV6-5
CDR3 length: 11
CDR3 protein: ASTPRGFGGYT

V gene: TRBV7-2
CDR3 length: 14
CDR3 protein: ASRKNGGRGAGELF

V gene: TRBV6-5
CDR3 length: 12
CDR3 protein: ASSSRDGTYEQY

V gene: TRBV9
CDR3 length: 11
CDR3 protein: ASGKGALDEQY

V gene: TRBV5-5
CDR3 length: 16
CDR3 protein: ASSLDSFVGGRNQPQH

V gene: TRBV4-3
CDR3 length: 14
CDR3 protein: ASSQQTSGNPGELF